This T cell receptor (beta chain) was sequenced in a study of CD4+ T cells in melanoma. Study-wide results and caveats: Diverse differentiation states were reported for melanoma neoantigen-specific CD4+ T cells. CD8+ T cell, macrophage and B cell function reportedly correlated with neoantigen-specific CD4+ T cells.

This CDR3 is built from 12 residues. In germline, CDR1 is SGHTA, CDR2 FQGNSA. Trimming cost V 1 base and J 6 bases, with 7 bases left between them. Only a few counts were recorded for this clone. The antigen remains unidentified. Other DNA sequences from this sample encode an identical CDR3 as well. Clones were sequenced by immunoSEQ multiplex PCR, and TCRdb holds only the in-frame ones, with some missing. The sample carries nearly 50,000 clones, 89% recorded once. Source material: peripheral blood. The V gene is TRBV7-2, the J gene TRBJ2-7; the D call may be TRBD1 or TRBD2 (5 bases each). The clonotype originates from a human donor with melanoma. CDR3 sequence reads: CASSLGGGEQYF. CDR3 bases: TGTGCCAGCAGCTTAGGTGGGGGCGAGCAGTACTTC.